These T cell receptor beta chains were read from a single sample in a study of PD-1 blockade in classical Hodgkin lymphoma. The repertoire was sequenced with immunoSEQ multiplex PCR; TCRdb's copy has only in-frame clones and lacks some. This sample yields about 46,000 clones, of which less than 85% are seen a single time; roughly 22% belongs to the top ten. Sequences were derived from peripheral blood mononuclear cells (PBMCs), sampled before the second cycle of nivolumab. The receptors stem from a human donor with classical Hodgkin lymphoma. The CDR3 runs from the conserved cysteine through the conserved F or W. The D gene is left open where the match is weak. A clone size is listed for some rows: how often the clone was seen (once, few, many), or a class if it is expanded.

clone_size | j_call | cdr3_length | v_call | d_call | cdr3_nt | cdr3_aa
- | TRBJ2-7 | 17 | TRBV27 | TRBD1 | TGTGCCAGCAGTTCCCGGGACAGGGGCTTCTCCCCCTACGAGCAGTACTTC | CASSSRDRGFSPYEQYF
- | TRBJ2-1 | 14 | TRBV11-2 | - | TGTGCCAGCAGCTATCGATTGAACTACAATGAGCAGTTCTTC | CASSYRLNYNEQFF
- | TRBJ1-5 | 14 | TRBV2 | TRBD1 | TGTGCCAGCAGTGACAGGGGGACCTATCAGCCCCAGCATTTT | CASSDRGTYQPQHF
once | TRBJ2-3 | 15 | TRBV14 | - | TGTGCCAGCAGCCAAGTTGGGTCCTACACAGATACGCAGTATTTT | CASSQVGSYTDTQYF
- | TRBJ2-1 | 14 | TRBV11-1 | - | TGTGCCAGCAGGGGGACGGAACCCTACAATGAGCAGTTCTTC | CASRGTEPYNEQFF
- | TRBJ1-2 | 14 | TRBV9 | - | TGTGCCAGCAGCGCCCTGACCGGGACCTATGGCTACACCTTC | CASSALTGTYGYTF
- | TRBJ1-5 | 15 | TRBV6-1 | - | TGTGCCAGCAGGGGATCAGGGACTCGCAATCAGCCCCAGCATTTT | CASRGSGTRNQPQHF
- | TRBJ1-2 | 14 | TRBV5-1 | - | TGCGCCAGCAGCTTAGGACAGACTAGCTATGGCTACACCTTC | CASSLGQTSYGYTF
- | TRBJ1-2 | 12 | TRBV30 | TRBD1 | TGTGCCTGGAGTCCACAGGGGACTGGCTACACCTTC | CAWSPQGTGYTF
- | TRBJ2-3 | 15 | TRBV4-3 | TRBD2 | TGCGCCAGCGCAACCGGGACTAGCGACGCAGATACGCAGTATTTT | CASATGTSDADTQYF
- | TRBJ2-1 | 14 | TRBV6-4 | - | TGTGCCATCGGTGGGAGCCGCCTCTACAATGAGCAGTTCTTC | CAIGGSRLYNEQFF
- | TRBJ2-7 | 14 | TRBV18 | - | TGTGCCAGCTCACCACCAGGGAACTCCTACGAGCAGTACTTC | CASSPPGNSYEQYF
- | TRBJ1-1 | 12 | TRBV27 | - | TGTGCCAGCACTCCCCTTCACACTGAAGCTTTCTTT | CASTPLHTEAFF
many | TRBJ2-1 | 13 | TRBV29-1 | - | TGCAGCGCCCTCGACAGTTTATACAATGAGCAGTTCTTC | CSALDSLYNEQFF
- | TRBJ2-2 | 15 | TRBV7-2 | - | TGTGCCAGCAGCTTAGGAGTCCTCTTGAGCGGGGAGCTGTTTTTT | CASSLGVLLSGELFF
- | TRBJ2-1 | 15 | TRBV28 | - | TGTGCCAGCAGTATAGAGGGCAGGTATTACAATGAGCAGTTCTTC | CASSIEGRYYNEQFF
- | TRBJ2-2 | 15 | TRBV19 | - | TGTGCCAGTCTTCTGGGGGGCCCACTCACCGGGGAGCTGTTTTTT | CASLLGGPLTGELFF
- | TRBJ1-1 | 12 | TRBV9 | - | TGTGCCAGCAGCCCCCTGGGGTTTGAAGCTTTCTTT | CASSPLGFEAFF
- | TRBJ1-1 | 17 | TRBV19 | TRBD1 | TGTGCCAGTAGTATAGAAACCAACAGGGGCGGGAACACTGAAGCTTTCTTT | CASSIETNRGGNTEAFF
- | TRBJ1-1 | 13 | TRBV27 | - | TGTGCCAGCAGTTTACAAATGAACACTGAAGCTTTCTTT | CASSLQMNTEAFF
- | TRBJ2-1 | 16 | TRBV10-3 | - | TGTGCCATCAGTGAAAGGGCGGGGCGGACCTACAATGAGCAGTTCTTC | CAISERAGRTYNEQFF
- | TRBJ1-2 | 14 | TRBV9 | - | TGTGCCAGCAGCGTCCCGGGGAAGGGAGATGGCTACACCTTC | CASSVPGKGDGYTF
- | TRBJ1-4 | 13 | TRBV30 | - | TGTGCCTGGATGGCGGGAACTAATGAAAAACTGTTTTTT | CAWMAGTNEKLFF
few | TRBJ2-3 | 13 | TRBV7-2 | - | TGTGCCAGCAGCCCTTTGAGGGGTTATACGCAGTATTTT | CASSPLRGYTQYF
- | TRBJ1-1 | 15 | TRBV7-8 | - | TGTGCCAGCAGCTTAGAAGGAGAGGGGATCCCTGAAGCTTTCTTT | CASSLEGEGIPEAFF
- | TRBJ2-2 | 16 | TRBV11-2 | - | TGTGCCAGCAGCATGTCCGGGACACTGAACACCGGGGAGCTGTTTTTT | CASSMSGTLNTGELFF
- | TRBJ2-1 | 15 | TRBV6-5 | - | TGTGCCAGCAGAGCGACAGGAAGCTCCTACAATGAGCAGTTCTTC | CASRATGSSYNEQFF
- | TRBJ2-7 | 14 | TRBV28 | - | TGTGCCAGCAGTTTTGACCAGTTCGCCTTGGAGCAGTACTTC | CASSFDQFALEQYF
once | TRBJ1-1 | 14 | TRBV9 | - | TGTGCCAGCAGCCCCCTGGCGGTGAACACTGAAGCTTTCTTT | CASSPLAVNTEAFF
- | TRBJ1-3 | 15 | TRBV27 | TRBD1 | TGTGCCAGCAGTTTATACAGGGGTTCTGGAAACACCATATATTTT | CASSLYRGSGNTIYF
- | TRBJ2-3 | 15 | TRBV4-2 | - | TGTGCCAGCAGCCAAGATTGGGCAGCGGCAGATACGCAGTATTTT | CASSQDWAAADTQYF
- | TRBJ1-1 | 16 | TRBV18 | - | TGTGCCAGCTCACTGCGGACTGGGGTAGGGTACACTGAAGCTTTCTTT | CASSLRTGVGYTEAFF
once | TRBJ2-1 | 15 | TRBV19 | - | TGTGCCAGTACCCTCGGGGCAGGCCCCTACAATGAGCAGTTCTTC | CASTLGAGPYNEQFF
- | TRBJ2-1 | 15 | TRBV30 | - | TGTGCCTGGAGTGTAGGAAGAACTAATCGCAATGAGCAGTTCTTC | CAWSVGRTNRNEQFF
few | TRBJ1-2 | 14 | TRBV6-1 | - | TGTGCCAGCAGGCCCCCGGGCGATCTCTATGGCTACACCTTC | CASRPPGDLYGYTF
once | TRBJ2-1 | 13 | TRBV15 | - | TGTGCCACCAGCTCGCGGGGAGTGAATGAGCAGTTCTTC | CATSSRGVNEQFF
- | TRBJ2-5 | 12 | TRBV6-1 | - | TGTGCCAGCCGGCCGGAACAAGAGACCCAGTACTTC | CASRPEQETQYF
- | TRBJ2-4 | 12 | TRBV5-1 | - | TGCGCCAGCAGCTCCCAGGCGTCCATTCAGTACTTC | CASSSQASIQYF
medium-sized | TRBJ2-2 | 17 | TRBV9 | TRBD1 | TGTGCCAGCAGCGTAGCTCGCCAGGGGGTTAACACCGGGGAGCTGTTTTTT | CASSVARQGVNTGELFF
- | TRBJ1-1 | 14 | TRBV5-1 | - | TGCGCCAGCAGCTTTGACGGAGTCGACACTGAAGCTTTCTTT | CASSFDGVDTEAFF
- | TRBJ2-2 | 14 | TRBV10-3 | - | TGTGCCACACTAGAAGGCCCGAACACCGGGGAGCTGTTTTTT | CATLEGPNTGELFF
- | TRBJ1-2 | 15 | TRBV5-1 | TRBD1 | TGCGCCAGCAGCACGGGACAGGGTACGAACTATGGCTACACCTTC | CASSTGQGTNYGYTF